The TCR beta chain described here comes from a study of identical twins. General study points: Fewer insertions marked abundant cord blood beta clonotypes; young adult naive trended weakly, memory not at all.

Remarks on this clonotype: Its antigen is not identified.

A universal primer site was added by template switching, and unique molecular identifiers were carried by the cDNA. TCRdb re-called the 5' RACE reads through MiXCR, storing one row per CDR3 protein. The top ten hold around 1.6% of the sample, which has nearly 900,000 distinct CDR3 sequences, more than 9% seen once. Another study also made use of these data, one on yellow fever vaccine responses in identical twins.

This sequence was found in a woman aged 18-29 years in good health. Sequenced material: PBMCs.

The DNA for the CDR3 is TGTGCCAGCAGCTTATATGACAGGGGATCCTCGTACCAAGAGACCCAGTACTTC. It yields the protein CASSLYDRGSSYQETQYF. The chain has TRBV5-5 and TRBJ2-5, with TRBD1 matching 8 bases. V was clipped by 2 bases and J by 0 bases; unmatched bases: 12. CDR3 length equals 18 residues. CDR1 is SGHKS, CDR2 YYEKEE, per germline (reference sequence).